The present entry profiles one T cell receptor (beta chain) with its context. This sample is part of a study of control samples from healthy donors and cancer patients. The protocol was immunoSEQ multiplex PCR, while the TCRdb copy is restricted to in-frame clones and leaves out a portion. The table includes roughly 100,000 clones, approximately 90% detected once. The TCR sequence derives from a man in his 60s with lung cancer. The sequenced sample consisted of PBMCs.

The CDR3 nucleotides are TGTGCCAGCCGAACTGCAGGTACTGGAGACTATGGCTACACCTTC. Translation gives CASRTAGTGDYGYTF. This chain joins TRBV7-3 and TRBJ1-2; D unclear. CDR1 SGHTA and CDR2 FQGTGA come from the germline V gene. This CDR3 has 15 residues. Trimming left V 8 bases short and J 3 bases short, with 19 bases between.